These 13 T cell receptor beta chains were all obtained from the same sample, sequenced in a study of PD-1 blockade in classical Hodgkin lymphoma. Every patient relapsed after autologous stem cell transplantation, and brentuximab vedotin exposure varied. The table came from immunoSEQ multiplex PCR; TCRdb's copy has only in-frame clones and leaves some out. The sample lists more than 25,000 clones; just over 70% were seen once. The sequenced sample was peripheral blood mononuclear cells (PBMCs), obtained before the second cycle of nivolumab. All receptors come from a human donor with classical Hodgkin lymphoma.

V is TRBV7-9 and J is TRBJ2-7, with D perhaps assigned TRBD1 or TRBD2 (5 bases each). The CDR3 is made up of 14 amino acids. The germline V gene has CDR1 SEHNR and CDR2 FQNEAQ (reference sequence). The V end was cut by 4 bases, the J end by 0 bases, with 10 bases between. CDR3 sequence (DNA): TGTGCCAGCAGCTCCGGGACGAGCTCCTACGAGCAGTACTTC. It yields the protein CASSSGTSSYEQYF.

V and J are TRBV6-5 and TRBJ2-2; 7 bases fit TRBD2. The CDR3 length is 11 residues. V dropped 10 bases and J dropped 5; count of bases not matched to a gene: 1. The germline V gene has CDR1 MNHEY and CDR2 SVGAGI. The CDR3 region is CATGRTGELFF. The CDR3 bases are TGTGCCACCGGGAGGACCGGGGAGCTGTTTTTT.

The gene calls are TRBV4-2 and TRBJ2-7; 14 positions match TRBD2. The CDR3 contains 16 residues. Trimming at V came to 3 bases and at J to 3 bases, leaving 4 bases not matched to a gene. Germline assignment: CDR1 LGHNA and CDR2 YNFKEQ. In DNA form, the CDR3 reads TGTGCCAGCAGCCATGGGACTAGCGGGGGTAACTACGAGCAGTACTTC. Translating gives CASSHGTSGGNYEQYF.

The chain recombines TRBV7-3 with TRBJ2-7; D is possibly TRBD2 (5 bases). Germline V gene data show CDR1 as SGHTA and CDR2 as FQGTGA. Trimming took off 0 bases at V and 0 bases at J, with 18 bases between the two ends. This CDR3 contains 18 residues. The CDR3 sequence is CASSLTLLWCGSSYEQYF. The CDR3 DNA reads TGTGCCAGCAGCTTAACGCTACTTTGGTGCGGGTCCTCCTACGAGCAGTACTTC.

This chain uses TRBV19 with TRBJ2-7; D may be TRBD1 (6 bases). This CDR3 contains 14 residues. Germline assignment: CDR1 LNHDA and CDR2 SQIVND (reference sequence). V was trimmed by 1 base and J by 6 bases, leaving 13 bases between them. This chain's CDR3 is CASSIVPGAGEQYF. CDR3 nucleotide sequence: TGTGCCAGTAGTATAGTCCCAGGGGCGGGCGAGCAGTACTTC.

The rearrangement joins TRBV5-6 to TRBJ1-1; no firm D call. The CDR3 extends over 14 amino acids. The V end was cut by 6 bases, the J end by 3 bases, with 15 bases between. The V gene's germline CDR1 is SGHDT and CDR2 YYEEEE. The CDR3 DNA reads TGTGCCAGCACCTCCAGGTGGAGGGACACTGAAGCTTTCTTT. Protein sequence: CASTSRWRDTEAFF.

The chain joins TRBV14 to TRBJ2-2; 9 bases are shared with TRBD2. The V and J ends lost 2 bases and 4 bases, in that order; junction bases with no gene match: 5. CDR1 and CDR2 (germline): SGHDN, FVKESK. CDR3 size: 16 residues. CDR3 sequence (DNA): TGTGCCAGCAGCCAACAAGCGGGGGGAAGCACCGGGGAGCTGTTTTTT. This translates into CASSQQAGGSTGELFF.

V gene TRBV11-2 combines with J gene TRBJ2-3; 10 bases agree with TRBD2. Trimming took 5 bases from V and 6 from J; bases not matched to a gene: 17. The CDR3 is 18 amino acids. The germline V gene has CDR1 SGHAT and CDR2 FQNNGV. The CDR3 region is CASSPTAGGPDITDTQYF. In nucleotides, the CDR3 is TGTGCCAGCAGCCCCACAGCGGGGGGGCCGGATATCACGGATACGCAGTATTTT. The whole variable domain, filled in from reference TRBV11-2 and TRBJ2-3, reads EAGVAQSPRYKIIEKRQSVAFWCNPISGHATLYWYQQILGQGPKLLIQFQNNGVVDDSQLPKDRFSAERLKGVDSTLKIQPAKLEDSAVYLCASSPTAGGPDITDTQYFGPGTRLTVL.

This clone is medium-sized by share. The chain carries TRBV19 and TRBJ2-1, with D uncertain. The CDR3 sequence is 13 residues long. Per the germline V gene, CDR1 is LNHDA and CDR2 is SQIVND (reference sequence). Trimming left V 3 bases short and J 4 bases short, with 7 bases between. The CDR3 DNA is TGTGCCAGTAGTATTGGCAGTTACAATGAGCAGTTCTTC. This encodes CASSIGSYNEQFF.

This rearrangement joins TRBV28 to TRBJ2-7; TRBD2 might be the D (6 bases). CDR1 and CDR2 (germline): MDHEN, SYDVKM. Trimming removed 3 bases at V and 3 bases at J, with 9 bases between. The CDR3 consists of 13 residues. CDR3 protein: CASSFPGLYEQYF. The DNA for the CDR3 is TGTGCCAGCAGTTTTCCGGGACTCTACGAGCAGTACTTC.

The chain uses TRBV7-9 and TRBJ2-2, with D possibly being TRBD1 or TRBD2 (5 bases each). The CDR3 has 16 residues. The ends were cut back, 4 bases at V and 3 bases at J, with 15 bases in the middle. Germline V gene data show CDR1 as SEHNR and CDR2 as FQNEAQ (reference sequence). Written as DNA, the CDR3 is TGTGCCAGCAGCTCAGAGCTGGGGGTTCACACCGGGGAGCTGTTTTTT. It is translated as CASSSELGVHTGELFF.

The chain has TRBV28 and TRBJ1-2, with 7 bases lining up with TRBD1. CDR3 length: 15 amino acids. The V gene's germline CDR1 is MDHEN and CDR2 SYDVKM. V shed 3 bases and J 2 bases; nucleotides not matched to a gene: 6. The CDR3 region is CASSFERGQNYGYTF. The CDR3 DNA follows: TGTGCCAGCAGTTTTGAAAGGGGGCAGAACTATGGCTACACCTTC.

The chain has TRBV6-5 and TRBJ2-7; D is undetermined. Germline values: CDR1 MNHEY, CDR2 SVGAGI. This CDR3 has 14 residues. The V end lost 6 bases, the J end lost 5 bases, and 17 bases lay between the germline ends. Here the CDR3 reads CASRGPYKDDEQYF. DNA of the CDR3: TGTGCCAGCAGAGGGCCTTACAAGGACGACGAGCAGTACTTC.